This T cell receptor beta chain was found in a study of a mutant IDH1 vaccine in newly diagnosed glioma. Study at large: Patients got their first vaccination 4-6 weeks after radiotherapy alone, or with temozolomide cycles.

Details on this clone: What it binds is not known.

V lost 9 bases and J 9 bases, leaving 22 bases between the germline ends. This CDR3 contains 13 residues. Germline V gene lookup returns CDR1 SGHNT and CDR2 YYREEE (reference sequence). Study-level points and caveats: Detectable vaccine-induced immune responses arose in more than 85% of patients.

The assay was immunoSEQ multiplex PCR, and TCRdb's table has in-frame clones only and misses some. The sample has roughly 43,000 clones, 84% seen once; the top ten hold around 2.4%. Noted time point: week 23, last vaccination. A single vaccine dose contained 300 ug of mutant IDH1 20-mer peptide, and topical imiquimod was used with it. V usage is TRBV5-4 and J usage is TRBJ2-7; weak D call: TRBD1 (6 bases). Sample: PBMCs, taken from a glioma patient whose treatment included an IDH1 peptide vaccine. The sequence was obtained from a woman aged 18-35 years with glioma. Some clones in this sample may be carry-over from other donors' samples. The CDR3 loop is CATTGTQFPGQYF. Written as DNA, the CDR3 is TGTGCCACCACCGGGACACAATTCCCCGGGCAGTACTTC.